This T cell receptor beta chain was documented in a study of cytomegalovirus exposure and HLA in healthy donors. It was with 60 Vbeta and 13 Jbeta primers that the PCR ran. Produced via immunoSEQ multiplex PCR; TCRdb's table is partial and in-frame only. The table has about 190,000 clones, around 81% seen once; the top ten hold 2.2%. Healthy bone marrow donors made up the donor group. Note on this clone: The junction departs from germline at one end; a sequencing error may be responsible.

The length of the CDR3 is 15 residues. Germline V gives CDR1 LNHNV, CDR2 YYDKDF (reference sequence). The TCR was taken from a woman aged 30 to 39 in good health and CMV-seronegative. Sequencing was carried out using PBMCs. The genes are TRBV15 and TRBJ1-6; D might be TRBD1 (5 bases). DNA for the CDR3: TGTGCCATCAGCAGAGAGTTAGGGGTTGCTTCACCCCTCCACTTT. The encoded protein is CAISRELGVASPLHF.